The 5 T cell receptor beta chains listed next were all sequenced from one sample in a study of CD8 T cells in ankylosing spondylitis. Findings and limits, study-wide: Blood of patients with ankylosing spondylitis appeared to be characterized by a TCR beta motif of several highly homologous variants.

MiXCR, applied by TCRdb to the 5' RACE reads, yields one record per CDR3 protein. The sample holds about 540,000 distinct CDR3 sequences, approximately 11% seen once. No cognate antigen is known for these TCRs. What was sequenced was blood, either unsorted or a sorted T cell fraction (not recorded which). The receptors stem from a male donor with ankylosing spondylitis.

This clonotype was recorded a few times. The chain couples TRBV7-9 to TRBJ1-4, with unresolved D. Germline V CDR1 and CDR2: SEHNR, FQNEAQ (reference sequence). Trimming left V 5 bases short and J 6 bases short, with 13 bases between. This CDR3 is 14 amino acids long. CDR3 residues: CASSHPGRDEKLFF. CDR3 DNA: TGTGCCAGCAGCCATCCAGGACGGGATGAAAAACTGTTTTTT.

The chain combines TRBV27 with TRBJ2-3, with a possible D match to TRBD1 (5 bases). The CDR3 runs 11 residues. With 7 bases removed from V and 6 bases from J, the gap between germline ends came to 8 bases. The V gene's germline CDR1 is MNHEY and CDR2 SMNVEV (reference sequence). The DNA of the CDR3 is TGTGCCAGCAAGGGGCTGGATACGCAGTATTTT. Translated: CASKGLDTQYF.

This clonotype was seen a handful of times. The chain uses TRBV7-2 and TRBJ1-1; D may be TRBD1 (6 bases). The V gene lost 1 base and the J gene lost 11 bases, with 17 bases spanning the gap. CDR1 and CDR2 (germline): SGHTA, FQGNSA. CDR3 size: 14 residues. Here the CDR3 reads CASSLGRGAGVAFF. CDR3 in DNA: TGTGCCAGCAGCTTAGGGCGGGGGGCCGGGGTGGCTTTCTTT.

The chain is built from TRBV20-1 and TRBJ2-7, with a tentative D call TRBD2 (5 bases). V gave up 6 bases and J gave up 2 bases, with 8 bases separating them. The CDR3 is made up of 11 amino acids. CDR1 and CDR2 (germline): DFQATT, SNEGSKA (reference sequence). As DNA, the CDR3 is TGCAGTGCGTCCGGGACCTACGAGCAGTACTTC. This sequence encodes CSASGTYEQYF.

This clonotype has at least ten counts. The V call is TRBV20-1, the J call TRBJ2-6, with a weak D call TRBD1 (6 bases). The germline V gene encodes CDR1 DFQATT and CDR2 SNEGSKA (reference sequence). Trimming removed 6 bases at V and 3 bases at J, with 12 bases between. The CDR3 contains 14 residues. The CDR3 nucleotides are TGCAGTGCAAGGAACAGGGTTGGGGCCAACGTCCTGACTTTC. The encoded protein is CSARNRVGANVLTF.